This entry lists 7 T cell receptor beta chains sequenced from one sample in a study of CD8 T cells in ankylosing spondylitis. A single record per CDR3 protein comes from TCRdb applying MiXCR to the 5' RACE reads. The table has approximately 200,000 distinct CDR3 sequences, roughly 12% seen once. The sequencing sample was made of blood, either unsorted or a sorted T cell fraction (not recorded which). The receptors here all came from a male donor with ankylosing spondylitis or in good health (not recorded which).

This clonotype has at least ten counts. The genes are TRBV7-8 and TRBJ1-1; no clear D. V lost 1 base and J 1 base, leaving 13 bases between the germline ends. This CDR3 spans 16 amino acids. Germline CDR1 and CDR2: SGHVS and FQNEAQ. The CDR3 nucleotides read TGTGCCAGCAGCTTAGTTCATCGGGGTGAGAACACTGAAGCTTTCTTT. This sequence encodes CASSLVHRGENTEAFF.

CDR3 region: CASSPLSDQGTQYF. CDR3 DNA sequence: TGTGCCAGCAGTCCCCTTAGCGACCAGGGTACGCAGTATTTT. The chain links TRBV3-1 to TRBJ2-3, with D perhaps given as TRBD1 or TRBD2 (5 bases each). The germline V and J ends were trimmed by 6 bases and 8 bases, with 18 bases remaining between them. Germline CDR1 LGHDT, CDR2 YNNKEL (reference sequence). This CDR3 has 14 residues.

The chain carries TRBV20-1 and TRBJ1-4; D remains ambiguous. V gave up 7 bases and J gave up 0 bases, with 6 bases separating them. Germline V gene sequence: CDR1 DFQATT, CDR2 SNEGSKA (reference sequence). This CDR3 has 12 amino acids. This CDR3 reads CSGRATNEKLFF. As DNA, the CDR3 is TGCAGTGGTCGGGCAACTAATGAAAAACTGTTTTTT.

This sequence joins TRBV19 and TRBJ2-7, with D possibly matching TRBD1 (7 bases). The CDR3 length is 13 residues. Germline V lookup: CDR1 LNHDA, CDR2 SQIVND (reference sequence). Between the trimmed V and J ends, which lost 5 bases and 2 bases, there was a span of 10 bases. CDR3 in DNA: TGTGCCAGTAGTCAGGGGGAGGCCTACGAGCAGTACTTC. Its protein is CASSQGEAYEQYF.

This chain joins TRBV18 and TRBJ2-5, with D uncertain. V lost 2 bases and J 5 bases, leaving 6 bases between the germline ends. CDR3 length: 12 residues. The V gene's germline CDR1 is KGHSH and CDR2 LQKENI. For the CDR3, the DNA is TGTGCCAGCTCACCAGATCGGGAGACCCAGTACTTC. Translating it yields CASSPDRETQYF. The entire variable domain, with the rest obtained from reference TRBV18 and TRBJ2-5, is as follows: NAGVMQNPRHLVRRRGQEARLRCSPMKGHSHVYWYRQLPEEGLKFMVYLQKENIIDESGMPKERFSAEFPKEGPSILRIQQVVRGDSAAYFCASSPDRETQYFGPGTRLLVL.

This clonotype was detected a few times. This chain links TRBV4-1 with TRBJ2-7, with 11 bases aligning to TRBD2. J was trimmed by 0 bases and V by 1 base; bases with no gene match: 5. Germline lookup yields CDR1 MGHRA and CDR2 YSYEKL. The CDR3 has 17 amino acids. In DNA form, the CDR3 reads TGCGCCAGCAGCCAAGTAGCGGGGGGGACTAGCTCCTACGAGCAGTACTTC. Encoded protein: CASSQVAGGTSSYEQYF.

J is TRBJ2-3 and V is TRBV27, with no clear D. The germline V and J ends were trimmed by 6 bases and 0 bases, with 16 bases remaining between them. CDR3 length: 16 amino acids. Germline CDR1 reads MNHEY; CDR2 reads SMNVEV (reference sequence). The CDR3 bases are TGTGCCAGCAGCGGGCCGGGCAGACCTAGCACAGATACGCAGTATTTT. As protein: CASSGPGRPSTDTQYF.